The 13 T cell receptor beta chains listed next were all sequenced from one sample in a study of blood T cell repertoires in COVID-19. TCRdb's table, derived via immunoSEQ multiplex PCR, lists solely in-frame clones and lacks some. The data hold 350,000 or so clones, with roughly 86% observed a single time. The sample comprised PBMCs or T cells enriched from blood (not recorded which). The receptors originated from a woman aged 30 to 39 who had been exposed to COVID-19.

The chain combines TRBV6-5 with TRBJ2-7; weak D call: TRBD1 (5 bases). V was pared by 6 bases and J by 0 bases, with 6 bases between. The CDR3 extends over 12 amino acids. Germline CDR1 and CDR2: MNHEY and SVGAGI. CDR3 bases: TGTGCCAGCAGAGGGGCCTCCTACGAGCAGTACTTC. Amino acids: CASRGASYEQYF.

The rearrangement joins TRBV19 to TRBJ2-1; tentatively, D is TRBD2 (6 bases). The V and J ends lost 4 bases and 4 bases respectively, with 8 bases between them. CDR3 length: 13 residues. The germline V gene has CDR1 LNHDA and CDR2 SQIVND (reference sequence). CDR3 DNA: TGTGCCAGTAGTAGCGGGGCATACAATGAGCAGTTCTTC. Translated, it gives CASSSGAYNEQFF.

The rearrangement uses TRBV6-5 and TRBJ1-6; a possible D gene is TRBD1 (6 bases). This CDR3 region has 16 residues. V lost 2 bases to trimming and J lost 7 bases, with 15 bases between them. Looked up from germline, CDR1 is MNHEY and CDR2 is SVGAGI. The CDR3 nucleotides are TGTGCCAGCAGTTACGTCACGGGGGGCAGAAATTCACCCCTCCACTTT. It encodes CASSYVTGGRNSPLHF.

This clone showed up just a few times. J is TRBJ1-6 and V is TRBV7-9; tentatively, D is TRBD1 (5 bases). Deletions cut 5 bases from V and 9 bases from J, with 14 bases between. CDR3 size: 14 residues. Germline values: CDR1 SEHNR, CDR2 FQNEAQ (reference sequence). CDR3 sequence (DNA): TGTGCCAGCAGCGCCACGGGACTCAGTTCACCCCTCCACTTT. Translated, it gives CASSATGLSSPLHF.

V usage is TRBV24-1 and J usage is TRBJ2-5; 7 positions agree with TRBD2. Germline trimming cut 3 bases from V and 4 bases from J; bases unmatched to any gene: 7. CDR1 is KGHDR, CDR2 SFDVKD, per germline. The CDR3 is 15 amino acids. The CDR3 loop reads CATSDPSGTGETQYF. CDR3 bases: TGTGCCACCAGTGATCCGAGCGGGACTGGAGAGACCCAGTACTTC.

CDR3 region: CASRRDGLEGEQYF. The CDR3 DNA follows: TGTGCCAGCAGGCGCGACGGACTAGAGGGCGAGCAGTACTTC. This chain links TRBV6-6 with TRBJ2-7, with 7 bases that match TRBD2. The CDR3 is 14 residues long. Germline-derived CDR1 and CDR2 are MNHNY and SVGAGI (reference sequence). The V and J ends lost 6 bases and 6 bases, in that order; junction bases with no gene match: 11.

The chain recombines TRBV15 with TRBJ2-1; perhaps TRBD1 as D (6 bases). CDR1 is LNHNV, CDR2 YYDKDF, per germline (reference sequence). CDR3 size: 16 residues. V was clipped by 0 bases and J by 2 bases, with 11 bases between them. CDR3 region: CATSRDGQLAYNEQFF. DNA of the CDR3: TGTGCCACCAGCAGAGACGGACAGTTAGCCTACAATGAGCAGTTCTTC.

The J gene is TRBJ2-1, the V gene TRBV19, with a weak D call TRBD1 (6 bases). V dropped 6 bases and J dropped 4 bases, with 19 bases sitting between them. The CDR3 has 16 amino acids. Germline V CDR1 and CDR2: LNHDA, SQIVND (reference sequence). CDR3 in amino acids: CASRQGFGALYNEQFF. The DNA of the CDR3 is TGTGCCAGTAGGCAGGGGTTCGGTGCCCTGTACAATGAGCAGTTCTTC.

The V call is TRBV6-5, the J call TRBJ2-1; 9 positions agree with TRBD2. The trim removed 9 bases at V and 0 bases at J, leaving 6 bases unmatched. CDR3 length equals 15 residues. Germline CDR1 reads MNHEY; CDR2 reads SVGAGI. CDR3 loop: CARGRTSVSYNEQFF. Here the CDR3 DNA reads TGTGCCAGGGGAAGGACTAGCGTCTCCTACAATGAGCAGTTCTTC.

The rearrangement links TRBV12-5 to TRBJ2-1, with a possible D match to TRBD1 (5 bases). CDR3 length: 11 amino acids. The V and J ends lost 6 bases and 6 bases respectively, with 6 bases between them. Germline-derived CDR1 and CDR2 are LGHNT and FRNRAP. The DNA of the CDR3 is TGTGCTAGTGGCACAGGCAATGAGCAGTTCTTC. It yields the protein CASGTGNEQFF.

This clone has just one count. CDR3 nucleotide sequence: TGTGCCAGTAGCGTACAGGGGGGGTACCAAGAGACCCAGTACTTC. It codes for CASSVQGGYQETQYF. The V gene is TRBV19, the J gene TRBJ2-5, with D possibly being TRBD1 (8 bases). V was cut by 6 bases and J by 0 bases, with 14 bases left in between. CDR3 length equals 15 residues. Germline assignment: CDR1 LNHDA and CDR2 SQIVND (reference sequence).

The chain employs TRBV30 and TRBJ1-5; D is possibly TRBD1 (6 bases). Germline values: CDR1 GTSNPN, CDR2 SVGIG (reference sequence). The CDR3 length is 13 residues. The CDR3 spells CAYGRGSNQPQHF. The CDR3 nucleotides read TGTGCATATGGCAGGGGTAGCAATCAGCCCCAGCATTTT.

The rearrangement uses TRBV5-1 and TRBJ2-1; 7 bases match TRBD1. The CDR3 extends over 16 amino acids. V lost 4 bases, J lost 0 bases, and 7 bases stayed unmatched. CDR1 is SGHRS and CDR2 is YFSETQ in the germline V gene. Here the CDR3 DNA reads TGCGCCAGCAGCGGACCGACAGGGAGCTCCTACAATGAGCAGTTCTTC. Translated: CASSGPTGSSYNEQFF.